The source of this T cell receptor (beta chain) is a study of T-cell reconstitution after alpha-beta-depleted transplantation in children. Study-wide results and limits: Reportedly, only several hundred clones from non-depleted graft cells drove alpha-beta T-cell counts at about two months. Diversity of TCRbeta at day 60 was high in some patients, arising from surviving recipient T cells and thymic progenitors. Newly produced T cells mostly accounted for T-cell counts and diversity one year post-transplant.

As to this clonotype: Its matching antigen is unknown.

Molecular barcoding with unique molecular identifiers was used for the TCRbeta library. In TCRdb, the PCR reads were re-called with MiXCR into one record per CDR3 protein. Of some 300,000 distinct CDR3 sequences detected, about 7.3% appear once; the ten largest clones hold approximately 9.1%. Germline CDR1 is SGHRS and CDR2 is YFSETQ. The CDR3 consists of 17 residues. With 0 bases removed from V and 1 base from J, the gap between germline ends came to 15 bases. The J gene is TRBJ2-3, the V gene TRBV5-1, with D unresolved. The sequencing here drew on peripheral blood, taken 360 days after TCRalphabeta/CD19-depleted stem cell transplant. The source is a female patient aged 2-9 years who had a stem cell transplant for Fanconi anemia, so the T cells may come from the graft donor. The CDR3 spells CASSLELRASGTDTQYF. CDR3 DNA sequence: TGCGCCAGCAGCTTGGAATTAAGAGCCTCGGGCACAGATACGCAGTATTTT.